Below are 17 T cell receptor beta chains sequenced from a single sample in a study of cytomegalovirus exposure and HLA in healthy donors. PCR employed 60 Vbeta and 13 Jbeta primers. The data were produced by immunoSEQ multiplex PCR, yet TCRdb's version contains in-frame clones alone and is incomplete. Here the sample spans some 130,000 clones, roughly 80% being singletons. Sequencing input: PBMCs. These receptors came from a woman aged 40 to 55 in good health and CMV-seronegative.

CDR3 loop: CASSLGELGGEQYF. CDR3 in DNA: TGCGCCAGCAGCTTGGGGGAATTGGGGGGGGAGCAGTACTTC. The J gene is TRBJ2-7, the V gene TRBV5-1; 7 nucleotides agree with TRBD2. The germline CDR1 and CDR2 sequences are SGHRS and YFSETQ. This CDR3 has 14 residues. Unmatched junction bases numbered 7, after V lost 0 bases and J lost 7 bases.

The chain uses TRBV28 and TRBJ2-1; 9 nucleotides line up with TRBD2. Trimming at V came to 8 bases and at J to 9 bases, leaving 11 bases not matched to a gene. In germline, CDR1 is MDHEN, CDR2 SYDVKM. CDR3 length: 14 amino acids. CDR3: CASLHSGRSREQFF. The CDR3 nucleotides are TGTGCCAGCCTTCATAGCGGGAGATCTCGTGAGCAGTTCTTC.

V is TRBV5-8 and J is TRBJ1-6, with TRBD1 as a possible D gene (5 bases). V shed 0 bases and J shed 8 bases, with 12 bases lying between them. CDR3 length: 15 residues. Germline lookup yields CDR1 SGHTS and CDR2 YDEGEE. The CDR3 sequence is CASSLGLGGYSPLHF. The CDR3 DNA reads TGTGCCAGCAGCTTGGGATTGGGGGGGTATTCACCCCTCCACTTT.

V and J are TRBV4-3 and TRBJ2-3; TRBD2 matches at 14 bases. Germline assignment: CDR1 LGHNA and CDR2 YSLEER. This CDR3 has 19 amino acids. The ends lost 0 bases at V and 4 bases at J; junction bases unmatched: 9. CDR3: CASSQDLTSGRAGADTQYF. CDR3 coding DNA: TGCGCCAGCAGCCAAGATTTGACTAGCGGGAGGGCCGGGGCAGATACGCAGTATTTT.

This chain joins TRBV27 and TRBJ2-7; D uncertain. Germline V CDR1 and CDR2: MNHEY, SMNVEV (reference sequence). V was clipped by 0 bases and J by 2 bases, with 11 bases between them. The CDR3 loop spans 15 amino acids. The CDR3 loop reads CASSLSNPGPYEQYF. CDR3 DNA sequence: TGTGCCAGCAGTTTATCGAATCCGGGTCCCTACGAGCAGTACTTC.

This clone was detected a few times. The V gene is TRBV5-6, the J gene TRBJ1-5, with no clear D. The CDR3 contains 12 residues. The V and J ends lost 2 bases and 4 bases respectively, with 4 bases between them. Per germline, CDR1 SGHDT and CDR2 YYEEEE. CDR3 sequence (DNA): TGTGCCAGCAGCTTCTTAAATCAGCCCCAGCATTTT. This encodes CASSFLNQPQHF. The whole variable domain, filled in from reference TRBV5-6 and TRBJ1-5, reads DAGVTQSPTHLIKTRGQQVTLRCSPKSGHDTVSWYQQALGQGPQFIFQYYEEEERQRGNFPDRFSGHQFPNYSSELNVNALLLGDSALYLCASSFLNQPQHFGDGTRLSIL.

The V call is TRBV5-6, the J call TRBJ2-5; maybe TRBD1 (6 bases). The J call could be wrong; TRBJ2-7 is a better fit for the DNA end. From germline, CDR1 is SGHDT and CDR2 YYEEEE. The CDR3 totals 14 residues. The DNA of the CDR3 is TGTGCCAGCAGCTTGAGAGGCAGGGGTGTCGAGCAGTACTTC. It translates to CASSLRGRGVEQYF.

This chain joins TRBV5-1 and TRBJ1-2, with 9 bases identical to TRBD1. CDR1 and CDR2 from the germline V gene are SGHRS and YFSETQ. The CDR3 runs 14 residues. V lost 9 bases to trimming and J lost 8 bases; unmatched junction nucleotides: 14. This CDR3 reads CATRLSGQGSGYTF. The CDR3 DNA reads as TGCGCCACCAGGCTTTCTGGACAGGGGAGCGGCTACACCTTC. Supplemented by reference TRBV5-1 and TRBJ1-2, the full variable domain reads KAGVTQTPRYLIKTRGQQVTLSCSPISGHRSVSWYQQTPGQGLQFLFEYFSETQRNKGNFPGRFSGRQFSNSRSEMNVSTLELGDSALYLCATRLSGQGSGYTFGSGTRLTVV.

This chain links TRBV4-3 with TRBJ1-1, with D perhaps TRBD1 (5 bases). There are 14 residues in the CDR3. CDR1 and CDR2 (germline): LGHNA, YSLEER. V dropped 4 bases and J dropped 5 bases, with 14 bases sitting between them. In DNA form, the CDR3 reads TGCGCCAGCAGCCCCGGGCAGGGAGGGACTGAAGCTTTCTTT. Residues: CASSPGQGGTEAFF.

The chain combines TRBV18 with TRBJ1-5; weak D call: TRBD1 (6 bases). CDR1 and CDR2 (germline): KGHSH, LQKENI. The CDR3 sequence is 17 residues long. Trimming took 0 bases from V and 0 from J, leaving 12 bases between them. CDR3 nucleotides: TGTGCCAGCTCACCACCGATCCAGGGGTCTAGCAATCAGCCCCAGCATTTT. It translates to CASSPPIQGSSNQPQHF. Looking up the rest from reference TRBV18 and TRBJ1-5 gives the full variable domain: NAGVMQNPRHLVRRRGQEARLRCSPMKGHSHVYWYRQLPEEGLKFMVYLQKENIIDESGMPKERFSAEFPKEGPSILRIQQVVRGDSAAYFCASSPPIQGSSNQPQHFGDGTRLSIL.

V and J are TRBV28 and TRBJ2-7, with TRBD1 matching 7 bases. The CDR3 runs to 15 residues. With 4 bases clipped from V and 2 bases from J, the junction kept 8 bases outside the gene matches. Germline loops: CDR1 MDHEN, CDR2 SYDVKM. CDR3 DNA sequence: TGTGCCAGCAGTTCGTACAGGGGTCCCACCTACGAGCAGTACTTC. Translated: CASSSYRGPTYEQYF. The whole variable domain, filled in from reference TRBV28 and TRBJ2-7, reads DVKVTQSSRYLVKRTGEKVFLECVQDMDHENMFWYRQDPGLGLRLIYFSYDVKMKEKGDIPEGYSVSREKKERFSLILESASTNQTSMYLCASSSYRGPTYEQYFGPGTRLTVT.

The V call is TRBV27, the J call TRBJ2-7, with D possibly matching TRBD1 (6 bases). Per germline, CDR1 MNHEY and CDR2 SMNVEV (reference sequence). The CDR3 spans 12 residues. Trimming took 0 bases from V and 12 from J, leaving 12 bases between them. CDR3 protein: CASSLSGAGTYF. CDR3 coding DNA: TGTGCCAGCAGTTTATCGGGGGCAGGGACGTACTTC.

The chain recombines TRBV2 with TRBJ1-6, with no clear D. The length of the CDR3 is 15 residues. Germline lookup yields CDR1 SNHLY and CDR2 FYNNEI. Trimming removed 8 bases at V and 9 bases at J, with 20 bases between. CDR3 coding DNA: TGTGCCAGCGGGCGGGAAGGCGGAAGGGCTTCACCCCTCCACTTT. It yields the protein CASGREGGRASPLHF.

The chain recombines TRBV7-3 with TRBJ2-1; TRBD1 is a possible D gene (6 bases). V lost 5 bases, J lost 6 bases, and 14 bases lay in between. Germline lookup yields CDR1 SGHTA and CDR2 FQGTGA. This CDR3 contains 14 residues. This CDR3 is CASSTSGTFNEQFF. The CDR3 DNA is TGTGCCAGCAGCACCTCCGGGACATTCAATGAGCAGTTCTTC.

The chain joins TRBV9 to TRBJ2-7, with a weak D call TRBD1 (5 bases). V lost 4 bases, J lost 3 bases, and 14 bases lay in between. This CDR3 is 14 amino acids long. Per the germline V gene, CDR1 is SGDLS and CDR2 is YYNGEE. Here the CDR3 reads CASSPSLQVYEQYF. CDR3 DNA sequence: TGTGCCAGCAGCCCCAGCCTACAGGTCTACGAGCAGTACTTC.

The chain employs TRBV6-5 and TRBJ2-3; TRBD1 matches 7 bases. This CDR3 spans 13 amino acids. Per the germline V gene, CDR1 is MNHEY and CDR2 is SVGAGI. Losses at the gene ends were 2 bases for V and 10 bases for J; bases not matched to a gene: 6. The CDR3 reads CASSYTGTEAQYF. The DNA for the CDR3 is TGTGCCAGCAGTTACACGGGGACAGAGGCGCAGTATTTT.

This rearrangement joins TRBV19 to TRBJ1-1, with D perhaps matching TRBD1 (5 bases). Germline assignment: CDR1 LNHDA and CDR2 SQIVND (reference sequence). The germline V and J ends were trimmed by 5 bases and 1 base, with 11 bases remaining between them. The CDR3 contains 14 residues. This CDR3 reads CASSLGLRNTEAFF. CDR3 DNA sequence: TGTGCCAGTAGTTTGGGACTCCGGAACACTGAAGCTTTCTTT.